This T cell receptor (beta chain) was obtained from a study of patients and donors after allogeneic stem cell transplantation. Per germline, CDR1 DFQATT and CDR2 SNEGSKA (reference sequence). The V gene lost 3 bases and the J gene lost 6 bases, with 9 bases spanning the gap. The CDR3 covers 11 residues. This clonotype was seen repeatedly, ten times or more. TCRdb ran MiXCR on the RT-PCR reads and lists one entry per CDR3 protein. The sample yields some 880,000 distinct CDR3 sequences, roughly 18% seen once. The rearrangement links TRBV20-1 to TRBJ2-7; D is uncertain. The TCR was taken from a human donor who was either an allogeneic HSCT recipient or a stem cell or donor lymphocyte infusion donor (not recorded which). It is not recorded whose cells these are; they may come from a transplant donor. What was sequenced was blood, either unsorted or a sorted T cell fraction (not recorded which). The CDR3 loop is CSARIRSEQYF. The CDR3 coding sequence is TGCAGTGCTAGGATACGGAGCGAGCAGTACTTC.